This TCR beta chain was observed in a study of T cells in Graves' hyperthyroidism and ophthalmopathy. General study points: Ophthalmopathy was model-predicted a median roughly 6.3 months pre-onset.

Patients with uncontrolled infections, other autoimmune diseases, pregnancy or lactation were excluded. PBMCs were obtained from 10 ml fresh peripheral blood. There were TCR beta CDR3 regions amplified from RNA transcripts. TCR CDR3 underwent first-round RT-PCR with the HTBI primer set. MiXCR was run by TCRdb on the multiplex PCR reads, yielding one entry per CDR3 protein. The sample lists 250,000 to 300,000 distinct CDR3 sequences; roughly 14% were seen once. On this clonotype: Its cognate antigen is unknown.

V was pared by 8 bases and J by 7 bases, with 12 bases of the junction left unmatched. This CDR3 spans 14 amino acids. Germline V gene data show CDR1 as MDHEN and CDR2 as SYDVKM. Sequencing input: blood. V usage is TRBV28 and J usage is TRBJ2-5; 8 bases line up with TRBD2. The clonotype comes from a woman aged 35 to 49 with Graves' hyperthyroidism that later progressed to Graves' ophthalmopathy. CDR3 loop: CASLIAGGAGTQYF. CDR3 in DNA: TGTGCCAGCCTAATTGCGGGGGGCGCCGGGACCCAGTACTTC.